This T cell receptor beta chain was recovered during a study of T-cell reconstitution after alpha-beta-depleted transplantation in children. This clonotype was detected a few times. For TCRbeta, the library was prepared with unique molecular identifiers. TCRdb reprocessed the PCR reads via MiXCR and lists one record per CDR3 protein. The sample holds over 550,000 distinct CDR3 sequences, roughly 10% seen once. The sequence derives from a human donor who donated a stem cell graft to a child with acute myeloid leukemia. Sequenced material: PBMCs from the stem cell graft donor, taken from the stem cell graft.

The CDR3 is CSAPLAGSGPTDTQYF. CDR3 in DNA: TGCAGTGCTCCCCTCGCAGGTAGCGGGCCCACAGATACGCAGTATTTT. J is TRBJ2-3 and V is TRBV20-1; the match to TRBD2 covers 7 bases. CDR3 length: 16 amino acids. Germline loops: CDR1 DFQATT, CDR2 SNEGSKA (reference sequence). The J segment lost 2 bases and the V segment lost 5 bases, leaving 13 bases of the junction unmatched.